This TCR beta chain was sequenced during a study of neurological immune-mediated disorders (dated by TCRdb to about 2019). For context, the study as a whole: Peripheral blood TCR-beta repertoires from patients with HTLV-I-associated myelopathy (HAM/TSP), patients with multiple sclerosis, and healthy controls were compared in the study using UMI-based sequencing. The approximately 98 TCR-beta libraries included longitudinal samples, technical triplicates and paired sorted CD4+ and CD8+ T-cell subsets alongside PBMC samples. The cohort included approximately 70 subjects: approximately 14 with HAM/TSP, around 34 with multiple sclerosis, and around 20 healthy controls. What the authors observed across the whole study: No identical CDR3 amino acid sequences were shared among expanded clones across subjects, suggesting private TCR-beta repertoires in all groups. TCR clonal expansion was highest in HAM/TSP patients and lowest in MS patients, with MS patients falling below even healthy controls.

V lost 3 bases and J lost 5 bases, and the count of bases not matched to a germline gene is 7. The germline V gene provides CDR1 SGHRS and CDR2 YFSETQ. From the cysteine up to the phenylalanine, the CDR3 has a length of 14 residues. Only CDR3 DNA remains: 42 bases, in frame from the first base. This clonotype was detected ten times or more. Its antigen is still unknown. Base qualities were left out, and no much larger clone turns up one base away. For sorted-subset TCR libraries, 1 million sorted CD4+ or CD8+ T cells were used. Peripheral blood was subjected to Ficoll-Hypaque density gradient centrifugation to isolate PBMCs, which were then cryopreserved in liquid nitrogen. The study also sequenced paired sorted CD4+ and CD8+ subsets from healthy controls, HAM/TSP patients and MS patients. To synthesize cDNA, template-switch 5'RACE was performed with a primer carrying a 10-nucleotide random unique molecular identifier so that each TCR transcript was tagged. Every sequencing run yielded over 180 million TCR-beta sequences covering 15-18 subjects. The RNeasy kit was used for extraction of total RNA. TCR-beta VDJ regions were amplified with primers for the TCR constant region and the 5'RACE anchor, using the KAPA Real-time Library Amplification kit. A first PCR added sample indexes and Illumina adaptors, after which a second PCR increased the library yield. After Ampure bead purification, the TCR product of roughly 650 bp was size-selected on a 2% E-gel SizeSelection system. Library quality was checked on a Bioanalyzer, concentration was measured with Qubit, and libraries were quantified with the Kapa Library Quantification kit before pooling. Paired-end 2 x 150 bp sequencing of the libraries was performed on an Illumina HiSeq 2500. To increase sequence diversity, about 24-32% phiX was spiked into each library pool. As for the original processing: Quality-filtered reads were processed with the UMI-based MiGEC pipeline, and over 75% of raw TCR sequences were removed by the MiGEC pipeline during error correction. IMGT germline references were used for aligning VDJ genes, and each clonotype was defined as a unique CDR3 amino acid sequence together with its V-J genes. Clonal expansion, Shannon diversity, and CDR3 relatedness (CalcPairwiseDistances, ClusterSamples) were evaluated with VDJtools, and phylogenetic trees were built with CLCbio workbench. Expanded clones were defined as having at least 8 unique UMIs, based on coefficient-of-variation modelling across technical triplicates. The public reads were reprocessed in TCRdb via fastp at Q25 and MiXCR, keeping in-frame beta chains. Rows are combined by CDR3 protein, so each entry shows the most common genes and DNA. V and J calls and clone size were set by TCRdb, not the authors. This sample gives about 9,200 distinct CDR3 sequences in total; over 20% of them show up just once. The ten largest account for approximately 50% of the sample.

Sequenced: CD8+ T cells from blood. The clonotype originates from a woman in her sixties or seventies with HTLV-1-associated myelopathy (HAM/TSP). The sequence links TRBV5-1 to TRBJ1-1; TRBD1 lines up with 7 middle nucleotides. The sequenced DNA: TGCGCCAGCAGCTCGGCCGACAGGGTTACTGAAGCTTTCTTT. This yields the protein CASSSADRVTEAFF.